This TCR beta chain was captured by sequencing in a study of T cell responses to AZD1222 COVID-19 vaccine. Study-wide results and limits: Per reports, nearly half of all spike-specific TCRs target regions that are unmutated in variants. Recipients of two AZD1222 doses showed rising Spike-specific TCR breadth and depth.

V shed 5 bases and J shed 8 bases, with 17 bases lying between them. The CDR3 is made up of 14 amino acids. CDR1 is SGHAT, CDR2 FQNNGV, per germline. About this clone itself: The antigen is not known.

Sequenced by immunoSEQ multiplex PCR; TCRdb stores in-frame clones only, minus some. The sample comprises about 180,000 clones, 90% of which are singletons, and about 1.6% rests with the top ten. The sequencing here drew on peripheral blood, taken on day 0 of AZD1222 vaccination. This rearrangement joins TRBV11-2 to TRBJ2-3, with D possibly TRBD2 on 5 matching bases. The receptor was derived from an adult in good health. The CDR3 sequence is CASSPRRLAGTQYF. The CDR3 DNA is TGTGCCAGCAGCCCACGGAGGCTAGCTGGTACGCAGTATTTT.